This T cell receptor beta chain was obtained from a study of regulatory T cells in long-lasting Graves disease. This clonotype was counted many times. Assembly of TCR beta libraries relied on iRepertoire HTBI primers together with Arm-PCR of CDR3 regions. MiXCR was run by TCRdb on the multiplex PCR reads, yielding one entry per CDR3 protein. The sample has about 470,000 distinct CDR3 sequences, about 15% seen once. Germline V gene data show CDR1 as SGHKS and CDR2 as YYEKEE (reference sequence). V was trimmed by 0 bases and J by 5 bases, leaving 15 bases between them. The CDR3 loop spans 15 amino acids. Time point noted: newly diagnosed GD, antithyroid drugs for less than 3 months. From PBMCs, RNA was extracted and then used to make the TCR library. The same specimen was also included in a second study, on T cells in Graves' hyperthyroidism and ophthalmopathy.

The chain couples TRBV5-5 to TRBJ2-7; a possible D gene is TRBD2 (5 bases). Specimen: peripheral blood mononuclear cells (PBMCs), collected at new diagnosis, from a patient treated with antithyroid drugs. This TCR derives from a woman aged 25-40 years with Graves disease. DNA of the CDR3: TGTGCCAGCAGCTTGGCCTGGTGGGAGAGGGACGAGCAGTACTTC. The encoded protein is CASSLAWWERDEQYF. Looking up the rest from reference TRBV5-5 and TRBJ2-7 gives the full variable domain: DAGVTQSPTHLIKTRGQQVTLRCSPISGHKSVSWYQQVLGQGPQFIFQYYEKEERGRGNFPDRFSARQFPNYSSELNVNALLLGDSALYLCASSLAWWERDEQYFGPGTRLTVT.